This T cell receptor (beta chain) was sequenced for a study of cytomegalovirus exposure and HLA in healthy donors. Study-wide points: CMV serostatus was the only immune exposure information that was available.

PCR employed 60 Vbeta and 13 Jbeta primers. Generated by immunoSEQ multiplex PCR, the TCRdb table keeps only in-frame clones and is missing some. This table lists some 110,000 clones. In the case of this clone: Its antigen is not identified. Other DNA sequences in this sample translate to the same CDR3.

V was clipped by 5 bases and J by 3 bases; unmatched bases: 1. Germline V gene sequence: CDR1 SGHTA, CDR2 FQGNSA. This CDR3 spans 13 amino acids. The chain joins TRBV7-2 to TRBJ1-1; 9 bases match TRBD1. The TCR was taken from a man under 40 in good health and CMV-seronegative. Sequencing was performed on PBMCs. The CDR3 loop reads CASSRQGDTEAFF. CDR3 coding DNA: TGTGCCAGCAGCAGACAGGGGGACACTGAAGCTTTCTTT. Full variable domain (outside the CDR3, taken from reference TRBV7-2 and TRBJ1-1): GAGVSQSPSNKVTEKGKDVELRCDPISGHTALYWYRQSLGQGLEFLIYFQGNSAPDKSGLPSDRFSAERTGGSVSTLTIQRTQQEDSAVYLCASSRQGDTEAFFGQGTRLTVV.